This entry describes one TCR beta chain. Antigen specificity is unknown. Profiling relied on immunoSEQ multiplex PCR, and the TCRdb table lists in-frame clones only, not all of them. In the table there are about 48,000 clones, around 80% of which are singletons. Single viable CD3+CD4+CD8-CD45RO+ cells were sorted as the memory CD4+ T cells. This sample was included in a study of memory CD4+ T cells and cytomegalovirus serostatus. Study-wide background: Donors were healthy Belgian adults, under 10 CMV seropositive and approximately 23 seronegative.

Study-wide points: A US-trained random forest predicted CMV serostatus with median AUC around 0.9.

The ends were cut back, 4 bases at V and 3 bases at J, with 13 bases in the middle. In germline, CDR1 is LNHNV, CDR2 YYDKDF (reference sequence). The CDR3 length is 14 residues. Source material: memory CD4+ T cells from blood. The chain combines TRBV15 with TRBJ2-7; tentative D call: TRBD1 (6 bases). The source of this sequence is an adult in good health and CMV-seronegative. Written as DNA, the CDR3 is TGTGCCACCAGCACGAACCTGGACAGCTACGAGCAGTACTTC. The encoded protein is CATSTNLDSYEQYF.